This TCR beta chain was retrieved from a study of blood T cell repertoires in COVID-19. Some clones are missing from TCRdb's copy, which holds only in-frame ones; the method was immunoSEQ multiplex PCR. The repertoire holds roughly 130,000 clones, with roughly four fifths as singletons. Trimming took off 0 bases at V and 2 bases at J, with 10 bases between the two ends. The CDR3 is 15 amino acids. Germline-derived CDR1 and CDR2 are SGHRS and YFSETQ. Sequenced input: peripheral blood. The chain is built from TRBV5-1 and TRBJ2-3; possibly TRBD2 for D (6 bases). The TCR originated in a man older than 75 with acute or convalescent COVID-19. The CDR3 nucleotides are TGCGCCAGCAGCTTGGAGGGACTTATCACAGATACGCAGTATTTT. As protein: CASSLEGLITDTQYF.